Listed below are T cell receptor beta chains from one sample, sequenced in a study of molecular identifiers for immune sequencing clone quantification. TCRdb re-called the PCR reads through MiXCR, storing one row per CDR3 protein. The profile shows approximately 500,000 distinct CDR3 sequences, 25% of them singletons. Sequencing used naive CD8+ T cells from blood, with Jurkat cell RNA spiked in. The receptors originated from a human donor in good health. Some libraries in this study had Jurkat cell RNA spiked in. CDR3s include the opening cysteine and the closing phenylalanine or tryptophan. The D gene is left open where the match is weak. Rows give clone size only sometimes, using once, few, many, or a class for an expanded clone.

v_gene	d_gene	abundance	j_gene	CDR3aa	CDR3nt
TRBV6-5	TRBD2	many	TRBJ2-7	CASSYTLAGVYEQYF	TGTGCCAGCAGTTACACACTAGCGGGGGTATACGAGCAGTACTTC
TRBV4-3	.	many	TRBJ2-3	CASSQTISPYTDTQYF	TGCGCCAGCAGCCAAACTATTTCCCCCTACACAGATACGCAGTATTTT
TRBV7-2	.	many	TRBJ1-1	CASSPTPDKNTEAFF	TGTGCCAGCAGCCCAACTCCGGACAAGAACACTGAAGCTTTCTTT
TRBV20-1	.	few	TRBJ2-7	CSASFGSSYEQYF	TGCAGTGCTAGTTTCGGGAGCTCCTACGAGCAGTACTTC
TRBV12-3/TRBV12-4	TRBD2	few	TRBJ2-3	CASSSAGDTDTQYF	TGTGCCAGCAGTTCAGCGGGGGACACAGATACGCAGTATTTT
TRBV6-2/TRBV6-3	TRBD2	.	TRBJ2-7	CASSFAGGLSYEQYF	TGTGCCAGCAGTTTTGCGGGGGGCCTCTCCTACGAGCAGTACTTC
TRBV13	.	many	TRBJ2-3	CASSPAGPGRDTQYF	TGTGCCAGCAGCCCGGCGGGGCCCGGTAGGGATACGCAGTATTTT
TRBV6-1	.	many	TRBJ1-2	CASSIRQELTNYGYTF	TGTGCCAGCAGTATACGACAGGAACTAACTAACTATGGCTACACCTTC
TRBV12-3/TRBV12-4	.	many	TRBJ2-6	CASSFLADHSGANVLTF	.
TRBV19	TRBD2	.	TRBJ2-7	CASKTSGGAHEQYF	TGTGCCAGTAAGACTAGCGGGGGTGCTCACGAGCAGTACTTC
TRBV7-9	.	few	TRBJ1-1	CASSWVGSNTEAFF	TGTGCCAGCAGCTGGGTGGGGTCGAACACTGAAGCTTTCTTT
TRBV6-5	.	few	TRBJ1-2	CASSYTGSDYGYTF	TGTGCCAGCAGTTATACAGGGTCGGACTATGGCTACACCTTC
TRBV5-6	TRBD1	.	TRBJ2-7	CASSLVQGVLEQYF	TGTGCCAGCAGCTTGGTCCAGGGGGTCCTCGAGCAGTACTTC
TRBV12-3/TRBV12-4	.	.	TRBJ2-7	CASNPGSSYEQYF	TGTGCCAGCAACCCAGGGAGCTCCTACGAGCAGTACTTC
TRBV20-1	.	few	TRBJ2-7	CSASQQGGPLYEQYF	TGCAGTGCTAGTCAACAGGGTGGCCCACTCTACGAGCAGTACTTC
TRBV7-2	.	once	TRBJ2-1	CAGSAAHSPGGQRFF	TGTGCCGGCAGCGCAGCCCACTCTCCCGGGGGCCAGCGGTTCTTC
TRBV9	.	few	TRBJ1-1	CASSGEINTEAFF	TGTGCCAGCAGCGGGGAGATTAATACTGAAGCTTTCTTT
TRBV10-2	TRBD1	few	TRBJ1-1	CASSESSGQAGTEAFF	TGCGCCAGCAGTGAGTCATCGGGACAGGCGGGTACTGAAGCTTTCTTT
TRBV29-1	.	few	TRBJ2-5	CSVPGASGRWWETQYF	TGCAGCGTCCCGGGGGCTAGCGGTAGATGGTGGGAGACCCAGTACTTC
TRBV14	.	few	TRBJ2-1	CASSQAQGSGYEQFF	TGTGCCAGCAGCCAAGCACAGGGTTCTGGGTATGAGCAGTTCTTC
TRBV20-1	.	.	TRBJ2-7	CSASDSSYEQYF	TGCAGTGCTAGCGACAGTTCCTACGAGCAGTACTTC
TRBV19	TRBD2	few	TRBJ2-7	CASSAGVRGEQYF	TGTGCCAGTAGTGCGGGAGTCCGGGGCGAGCAGTACTTC
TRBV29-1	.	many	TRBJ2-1	CSVDREYEQFF	TGCAGCGTTGACAGGGAGTATGAGCAGTTCTTC
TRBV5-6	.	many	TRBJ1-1	CASSLSAAMNTEAFF	TGTGCCAGCAGCTTGTCTGCAGCTATGAACACTGAAGCTTTCTTT
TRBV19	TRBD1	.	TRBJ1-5	CASQLQGYQPQHF	TGTGCCAGCCAACTACAGGGGTATCAGCCCCAGCATTTT
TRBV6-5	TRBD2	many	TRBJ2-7	CASSLSGTSGNEQYF	TGTGCCAGCAGCTTATCCGGGACTAGCGGGAACGAGCAGTACTTC
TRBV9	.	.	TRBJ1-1	CASSSFGSPAFF	TGTGCCAGCAGCTCCTTTGGGTCCCCGGCTTTCTTT
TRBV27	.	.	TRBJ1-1	CASSSPRIPAEAFF	TGTGCCAGCAGTTCTCCCCGGATTCCTGCTGAAGCTTTCTTT
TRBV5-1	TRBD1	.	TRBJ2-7	CASNARGQGDEQCF	TGCGCCAGCAACGCCCGGGGACAGGGGGACGAGCAGTGCTTC
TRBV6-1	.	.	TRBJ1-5	CASSDGQTNQPQHF	TGTGCCAGCAGTGATGGACAGACAAATCAGCCCCAGCATTTT
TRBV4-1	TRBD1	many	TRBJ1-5	CASSQVVTGDQPQHF	TGCGCCAGCAGCCAAGTAGTGACAGGGGATCAGCCCCAGCATTTT
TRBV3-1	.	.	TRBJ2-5	CASAYLDSETQYF	TGTGCCAGTGCCTACTTAGACTCGGAGACCCAGTACTTC
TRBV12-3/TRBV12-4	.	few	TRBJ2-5	CASSLGTSRNHETQYF	TGTGCCAGCAGTTTAGGTACTAGCCGCAATCATGAGACCCAGTACTTC
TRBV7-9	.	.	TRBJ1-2	CASSMSGFYGYTF	TGTGCCAGCAGTATGTCGGGGTTCTATGGCTACACCTTC
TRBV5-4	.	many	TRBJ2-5	CASSLPPYTGQETQYF	TGTGCCAGCAGCCTCCCGCCCTACACGGGCCAAGAGACCCAGTACTTC
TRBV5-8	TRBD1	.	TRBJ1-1	CASSHLTGLNMEAFF	TGTGCCAGCAGCCATCTGACAGGGCTGAACATGGAAGCTTTCTTT
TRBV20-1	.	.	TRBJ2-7	CSARDVTYAYEQYF	TGCAGTGCTAGAGATGTCACATATGCCTACGAGCAGTACTTC
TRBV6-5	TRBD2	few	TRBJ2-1	CASTESGGAVSEQFF	TGTGCCAGCACCGAGAGCGGGGGGGCCGTGAGTGAGCAGTTCTTC
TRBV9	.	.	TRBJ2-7	CASSMSGSGANEQYF	TGTGCCAGCAGTATGAGCGGGTCGGGGGCCAACGAGCAGTACTTC
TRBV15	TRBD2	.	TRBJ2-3	CATSSQWTSGSPDTQYF	TGTGCCACCAGCAGCCAATGGACTAGCGGGAGTCCAGATACGCAGTATTTT
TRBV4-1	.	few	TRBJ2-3	CASSPGVAQFAQYF	TGCGCCAGCAGCCCCGGAGTAGCACAGTTCGCGCAGTATTTT
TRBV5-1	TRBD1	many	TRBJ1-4	CASSWDREDATNEKLFF	TGCGCCAGCAGCTGGGACAGGGAGGATGCAACTAATGAAAAACTGTTTTTT
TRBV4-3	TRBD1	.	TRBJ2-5	CASSQDYRGETQYF	TGCGCCAGCAGCCAAGATTACAGGGGAGAGACCCAGTACTTC
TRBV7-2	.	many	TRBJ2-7	CASSLGRGGYEQYF	TGTGCCAGCAGCTTAGGACGCGGCGGGTACGAGCAGTACTTC
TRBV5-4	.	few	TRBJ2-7	CASSTPDSSSAHEQYF	TGTGCCAGCAGCACCCCGGACAGCTCTAGCGCCCACGAGCAGTACTTC
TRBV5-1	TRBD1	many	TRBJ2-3	CASSYYPGTGQNTDTQYF	TGCGCCAGCAGCTACTACCCCGGGACAGGCCAAAACACAGATACGCAGTATTTT
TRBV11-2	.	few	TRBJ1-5	CASSLVDTGNQPQHF	TGTGCCAGCAGCTTAGTGGATACAGGCAATCAGCCCCAGCATTTT
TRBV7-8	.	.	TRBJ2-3	CASSLDSRSSTDTQYF	TGTGCCAGCAGCTTAGATTCGCGTTCTAGCACAGATACGCAGTATTTT
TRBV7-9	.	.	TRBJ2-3	CASSLWGLAASADTQYF	TGTGCCAGCAGCTTATGGGGACTGGCGGCGTCCGCAGATACGCAGTATTTT
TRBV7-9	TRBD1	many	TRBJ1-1	CASSFLQGSTEAFF	TGTGCCAGCAGCTTTTTACAGGGGAGCACTGAAGCTTTCTTT
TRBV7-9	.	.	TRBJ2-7	CASSDQYEQYF	TGTGCCAGCAGCGATCAGTACGAGCAGTACTTC
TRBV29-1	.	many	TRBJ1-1	CSVDGAAEAFF	TGCAGCGTTGATGGGGCCGCTGAAGCTTTCTTT
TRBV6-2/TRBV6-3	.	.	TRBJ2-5	CASSYNLANQATQYF	TGTGCCAGCAGTTACAACTTGGCCAACCAAGCGACCCAGTACTTC
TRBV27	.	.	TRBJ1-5	CASSVGVNQPQHF	TGTGCCAGCAGCGTAGGGGTTAATCAGCCCCAGCATTTT
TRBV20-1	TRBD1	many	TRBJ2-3	CSALTGRRTDTQYF	TGCAGTGCTTTGACAGGGCGTCGTACAGATACGCAGTATTTT
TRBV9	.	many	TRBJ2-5	CASSEAGAQETQYF	TGTGCCAGCAGCGAGGCGGGCGCACAAGAGACCCAGTACTTC
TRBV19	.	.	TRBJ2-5	CASSMLPGVETQYF	TGTGCCAGTAGTATGTTACCCGGGGTGGAGACCCAGTACTTC
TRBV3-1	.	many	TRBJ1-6	CASSPELDNSPLHF	TGTGCCAGCAGCCCGGAGCTGGATAATTCACCCCTCCACTTT